The rows below give T cell receptor beta chains drawn from one sample of a study of identical twins. TCRdb re-called the 5' RACE reads through MiXCR, storing one row per CDR3 protein. The sample lists about 660,000 distinct CDR3 sequences, less than 10% occurring once. The data were also submitted as part of a second study, on yellow fever vaccine responses in identical twins.

Sequenced material: PBMCs. The receptors derive from a young woman in good health. Each CDR3 is given with its conserved first and last residue. D genes are given only for firm matches. Size values are once, few and many counts, or a class for expanded clones, and some rows have none.

CDR3 DNA: TGCGCCAGCAGCCAGGGGGACAGGGTAACAGATACGCAGTATTTT
CDR3 protein: CASSQGDRVTDTQYF
V gene: TRBV4-3
clone size: .
D gene: TRBD1
J gene: TRBJ2-3

CDR3 DNA: TGTGCCAGCAGCTTATTCCAGGGGGCAACTAATGAAAAACTGTTTTTT
CDR3 protein: CASSLFQGATNEKLFF
V gene: TRBV7-9
clone size: .
D gene: TRBD1
J gene: TRBJ1-4

CDR3 DNA: TGTGCCAGCAGCTCATCCGGGAGTAGTGATGAGCAGTTCTTC
CDR3 protein: CASSSSGSSDEQFF
V gene: TRBV7-2
clone size: few
D gene: .
J gene: TRBJ2-1

CDR3 DNA: TGTGCCAGCAGCCCAGGGGGCGGGAGGGGTGAGCAGTACTTC
CDR3 protein: CASSPGGGRGEQYF
V gene: TRBV7-2
clone size: few
D gene: .
J gene: TRBJ2-7

CDR3 DNA: TGCGCCAGCAGCTTGGAGGGCAGGCCGAAAGAGACCCAGTACTTC
CDR3 protein: CASSLEGRPKETQYF
V gene: TRBV5-1
clone size: many
D gene: .
J gene: TRBJ2-5

CDR3 DNA: TGTGCCAGCAGCCAAGCCGGGGGGGCCGAGCAGTACTTC
CDR3 protein: CASSQAGGAEQYF
V gene: TRBV14
clone size: .
D gene: TRBD2
J gene: TRBJ2-7

CDR3 DNA: TGTGCCAGTAGTACTATCCTGGGACAGAGCTCTGGAGACACCATATATTTT
CDR3 protein: CASSTILGQSSGDTIYF
V gene: TRBV19
clone size: .
D gene: TRBD1
J gene: TRBJ1-3

CDR3 DNA: TGCAGCGTTGAAGGCTTACAATACCAAGAGACCCAGTACTTC
CDR3 protein: CSVEGLQYQETQYF
V gene: TRBV29-1
clone size: many
D gene: .
J gene: TRBJ2-5

CDR3 DNA: TGTGCCAGCAGCTTCTTCTCTGGAAACACCATATATTTT
CDR3 protein: CASSFFSGNTIYF
V gene: TRBV5-6
clone size: many
D gene: .
J gene: TRBJ1-3

CDR3 DNA: TGTGCCAGCAGCTTATCGACGGGGACTGTGGAGACCCAGTACTTC
CDR3 protein: CASSLSTGTVETQYF
V gene: TRBV11-2
clone size: .
D gene: .
J gene: TRBJ2-5

CDR3 DNA: TGCGCCAGCAGTGAGTCGTCTTGGAGCACTGAAGCTTTCTTT
CDR3 protein: CASSESSWSTEAFF
V gene: TRBV10-1
clone size: .
D gene: .
J gene: TRBJ1-1

CDR3 DNA: TGCGCCAGCAGCCAAGATCCCGCCTCACCCCTCCACTTT
CDR3 protein: CASSQDPASPLHF
V gene: TRBV4-1
clone size: .
D gene: .
J gene: TRBJ1-6

CDR3 DNA: TGTGCCAGCACCCTAGGGGTCCGGGGCCACCAAGAGACCCAGTACTTC
CDR3 protein: CASTLGVRGHQETQYF
V gene: TRBV11-2
clone size: .
D gene: .
J gene: TRBJ2-5

CDR3 DNA: TGCAGTGCTCGTGACGCGCTCCTGAGCTCCTACAATGAGCAGTTCTTC
CDR3 protein: CSARDALLSSYNEQFF
V gene: TRBV20-1
clone size: many
D gene: .
J gene: TRBJ2-1

CDR3 DNA: TGTGCCAGCAGTTCCCTACTGACTAGCGGAAACAATGAGCAGTTCTTC
CDR3 protein: CASSSLLTSGNNEQFF
V gene: TRBV12-3/TRBV12-4
clone size: many
D gene: TRBD2
J gene: TRBJ2-1

CDR3 DNA: TGTGCCACTAGACGCGAGGGCCTAGCCACCTACGAGCAGTACTTC
CDR3 protein: CATRREGLATYEQYF
V gene: TRBV27
clone size: .
D gene: .
J gene: TRBJ2-7

CDR3 DNA: TGTGCCGACCGCCGGGGGGAGAACACTGAAGCTTTCTTT
CDR3 protein: CADRRGENTEAFF
V gene: TRBV2
clone size: .
D gene: .
J gene: TRBJ1-1

CDR3 DNA: TGTGCCAGCAGCTTAGCGTGGAGCTACGAGCAGTACTTC
CDR3 protein: CASSLAWSYEQYF
V gene: TRBV7-9
clone size: .
D gene: .
J gene: TRBJ2-7

CDR3 DNA: TGTGCCAGCAGTACGGCAAGGGGATTCACAGATACGCAGTATTTT
CDR3 protein: CASSTARGFTDTQYF
V gene: TRBV28
clone size: few
D gene: .
J gene: TRBJ2-3

CDR3 DNA: TGTGCCAGCACCCTGGGACTAGGGCCCCTCACAGATACGCAGTATTTT
CDR3 protein: CASTLGLGPLTDTQYF
V gene: TRBV12-3/TRBV12-4
clone size: many
D gene: TRBD2
J gene: TRBJ2-3

CDR3 DNA: TGCAGCGTTGAAGTTGAACAGACCTACGAGCAGTACTTC
CDR3 protein: CSVEVEQTYEQYF
V gene: TRBV29-1
clone size: .
D gene: .
J gene: TRBJ2-7

CDR3 DNA: TGCGCCAGCAGCCAAGGTCCTCTGGATACGCAGTATTTT
CDR3 protein: CASSQGPLDTQYF
V gene: TRBV4-3
clone size: many
D gene: .
J gene: TRBJ2-3

CDR3 DNA: TGTGCCTGGAGATTCGCAGGGGGCCACGAGCAGTACTTC
CDR3 protein: CAWRFAGGHEQYF
V gene: TRBV30
clone size: .
D gene: TRBD1
J gene: TRBJ2-7

CDR3 DNA: TGCGCCAGCAGCCAAGTGGCAGGGTCTCGGGAGCAGTACTTC
CDR3 protein: CASSQVAGSREQYF
V gene: TRBV4-3
clone size: many
D gene: .
J gene: TRBJ2-7

CDR3 DNA: TGTGCCAGCAGCCAAGATTTAAGCCGGGGGCGGAAGGAGGGCCCTGGGGCCAACGTCCTGACTTTC
CDR3 protein: CASSQDLSRGRKEGPGANVLTF
V gene: TRBV14
clone size: few
D gene: .
J gene: TRBJ2-6

CDR3 DNA: TGCAGTGCCCGGGACTTGGAAAATGAGCAGTATTTT
CDR3 protein: CSARDLENEQYF
V gene: TRBV20-1
clone size: .
D gene: .
J gene: TRBJ2-3

CDR3 DNA: TGTGCCACCAGTGACCTAGGGACAGAGAACACCGGGGAGCTGTTTTTT
CDR3 protein: CATSDLGTENTGELFF
V gene: TRBV24-1
clone size: few
D gene: TRBD1
J gene: TRBJ2-2

CDR3 DNA: TGCGCCAGCAGCCGAAGCGGGACTAGCGGACACTACGAGCAGTACTTC
CDR3 protein: CASSRSGTSGHYEQYF
V gene: TRBV4-3
clone size: few
D gene: TRBD2
J gene: TRBJ2-7

CDR3 DNA: TGTGCCAGCAGTAAAGTACGGGGAGGCTACAATGAGCAGTTCTTC
CDR3 protein: CASSKVRGGYNEQFF
V gene: TRBV21-1
clone size: many
D gene: .
J gene: TRBJ2-1

CDR3 DNA: TGTGCCAGCAGTCGTAGCGGGGTCTACAATGAGCAGTTCTTC
CDR3 protein: CASSRSGVYNEQFF
V gene: TRBV3-1
clone size: .
D gene: TRBD2
J gene: TRBJ2-1

CDR3 DNA: TGCAGCGTTACGGGAGGTATCCACTACGAGCAGTACTTC
CDR3 protein: CSVTGGIHYEQYF
V gene: TRBV29-1
clone size: .
D gene: TRBD2
J gene: TRBJ2-7

CDR3 DNA: TGTGCCAGCAGCCTATTTCGGGCGGATACGCAGTATTTT
CDR3 protein: CASSLFRADTQYF
V gene: TRBV7-2
clone size: many
D gene: .
J gene: TRBJ2-3

CDR3 DNA: TGCAGCGTTGGAGACAAGACCTACGAGCAGTACTTC
CDR3 protein: CSVGDKTYEQYF
V gene: TRBV29-1
clone size: .
D gene: .
J gene: TRBJ2-7

CDR3 DNA: TGTGCCAGTAACGCGGCAGGGGGTATTTTCGGCTATGGCTACACCTTC
CDR3 protein: CASNAAGGIFGYGYTF
V gene: TRBV6-1
clone size: .
D gene: TRBD1
J gene: TRBJ1-2

CDR3 DNA: TGTGCCAGCAAAGACACCTTAAATGAGCAGTTCTTC
CDR3 protein: CASKDTLNEQFF
V gene: TRBV6-2/TRBV6-3
clone size: .
D gene: .
J gene: TRBJ2-1

CDR3 DNA: TGCAGTGCTAGGAGGGCTAGCGGGAGGACCTCTAGCTCCTACAATGAGCAGTTCTTC
CDR3 protein: CSARRASGRTSSSYNEQFF
V gene: TRBV20-1
clone size: few
D gene: TRBD2
J gene: TRBJ2-1

CDR3 DNA: TGTGCCAGCAGGGGACAGGGGCTGCTAGGCTCCTACGAGCAGTACTTC
CDR3 protein: CASRGQGLLGSYEQYF
V gene: TRBV12-3/TRBV12-4
clone size: .
D gene: TRBD1
J gene: TRBJ2-7

CDR3 DNA: TGTGCCAGCAGGCAGGCATCGGGGTTTGAGCAGTTCTTC
CDR3 protein: CASRQASGFEQFF
V gene: TRBV7-8
clone size: .
D gene: .
J gene: TRBJ2-1

CDR3 DNA: TGTGCCAGTAGTATCGGCCTAGCGGGTAACAATGAGCAGTTCTTC
CDR3 protein: CASSIGLAGNNEQFF
V gene: TRBV19
clone size: few
D gene: TRBD2
J gene: TRBJ2-1

CDR3 DNA: TGTGCCACCTCGGACAGGAGTAACTATGGCTACACCTTC
CDR3 protein: CATSDRSNYGYTF
V gene: TRBV24-1
clone size: few
D gene: TRBD1
J gene: TRBJ1-2

CDR3 DNA: TGTGCCAGCGCCATAGGGGGGGGAGTCACCTACGAGCAGTACTTC
CDR3 protein: CASAIGGGVTYEQYF
V gene: TRBV27
clone size: .
D gene: .
J gene: TRBJ2-7

CDR3 DNA: TGCAGTGCTAGCCACGTTCTAGCGGGGGGCTCCTACGAGCAGTACTTC
CDR3 protein: CSASHVLAGGSYEQYF
V gene: TRBV20-1
clone size: few
D gene: TRBD2
J gene: TRBJ2-7

CDR3 DNA: TGTGCCAGCAGTTTATTAGTCAGGGGGCTTGGCTATGGCTACACCTTC
CDR3 protein: CASSLLVRGLGYGYTF
V gene: TRBV12-3/TRBV12-4
clone size: .
D gene: TRBD1
J gene: TRBJ1-2

CDR3 DNA: TGCGCCAGCAGCCAAGGGGGACTATCCTTCACAGATACGCAGTATTTT
CDR3 protein: CASSQGGLSFTDTQYF
V gene: TRBV4-3
clone size: few
D gene: TRBD2
J gene: TRBJ2-3

CDR3 DNA: TGTGCCAGCAGTGTCGGGACAGGGGGCGAGTACGAGCAGTACTTC
CDR3 protein: CASSVGTGGEYEQYF
V gene: TRBV27
clone size: many
D gene: TRBD1
J gene: TRBJ2-7

CDR3 DNA: TGTGCCAGCACCCCTTCGGGTGGGCGGGGGGATGAGCAGTTCTTC
CDR3 protein: CASTPSGGRGDEQFF
V gene: TRBV9
clone size: many
D gene: TRBD2
J gene: TRBJ2-1

CDR3 DNA: TGCGCCAGCAGCTTGGTACTAGCGGGGGGGAAGGATGAGCAGTTCTTC
CDR3 protein: CASSLVLAGGKDEQFF
V gene: TRBV5-1
clone size: .
D gene: TRBD2
J gene: TRBJ2-1

CDR3 DNA: TGCGCCAGCAGCCAAGAAAGCCAGGGGGTCTATCAGGAGCAGTTCTTC
CDR3 protein: CASSQESQGVYQEQFF
V gene: TRBV4-3
clone size: many
D gene: TRBD1
J gene: TRBJ2-1

CDR3 DNA: TGTGCCAGCAGTTTATCCGGGACAGGGAGCGAGCAGTACTTC
CDR3 protein: CASSLSGTGSEQYF
V gene: TRBV28
clone size: .
D gene: TRBD1
J gene: TRBJ2-7

CDR3 DNA: TGTGCCAGCAGCTTAGGGGGACAGAATCAAGAGACCCAGTACTTC
CDR3 protein: CASSLGGQNQETQYF
V gene: TRBV7-8
clone size: .
D gene: TRBD1
J gene: TRBJ2-5

CDR3 DNA: TGTGCCAGCTCACCAGAAGCGGCCACAGATACGCAGTATTTT
CDR3 protein: CASSPEAATDTQYF
V gene: TRBV18
clone size: .
D gene: .
J gene: TRBJ2-3

CDR3 DNA: TGTGCCAGCAGCAATCGGGGGGGTGAGACCTACGAGCAGTACTTC
CDR3 protein: CASSNRGGETYEQYF
V gene: TRBV7-9
clone size: few
D gene: TRBD2
J gene: TRBJ2-7

CDR3 DNA: TGCGCCAGCAGCTTTGGGGACCGAGGTCGTGGCTACACCTTC
CDR3 protein: CASSFGDRGRGYTF
V gene: TRBV5-1
clone size: .
D gene: .
J gene: TRBJ1-2

CDR3 DNA: TGTGCCAGCAGCCTAGACCCACGCCATGGCTACACCTTC
CDR3 protein: CASSLDPRHGYTF
V gene: TRBV3-1
clone size: many
D gene: .
J gene: TRBJ1-2

CDR3 DNA: TGTGCCAGCAGCTCTCCTGGACTAGCGTTCTACGAGCAGTACTTC
CDR3 protein: CASSSPGLAFYEQYF
V gene: TRBV7-9
clone size: .
D gene: TRBD2
J gene: TRBJ2-7

CDR3 DNA: TGCGCCAGCAGCTTGGCCGGATTTCCAGAAGAGACCCAGTACTTC
CDR3 protein: CASSLAGFPEETQYF
V gene: TRBV5-1
clone size: few
D gene: .
J gene: TRBJ2-5

CDR3 DNA: TGCAGTGCTAGAGATCTTAGAGGGAAGGGTGGCCAAGAGACCCAGTACTTC
CDR3 protein: CSARDLRGKGGQETQYF
V gene: TRBV20-1
clone size: few
D gene: .
J gene: TRBJ2-5

CDR3 DNA: TGTGCCAGCAGCCAAGATGTCACAGGGGGCGCGTATGGCTACACCTTC
CDR3 protein: CASSQDVTGGAYGYTF
V gene: TRBV4-2
clone size: .
D gene: TRBD1
J gene: TRBJ1-2

CDR3 DNA: TGTGCCAGCAGTTACAAGGGGAATGAGCAGTTCTTC
CDR3 protein: CASSYKGNEQFF
V gene: TRBV6-5
clone size: .
D gene: .
J gene: TRBJ2-1